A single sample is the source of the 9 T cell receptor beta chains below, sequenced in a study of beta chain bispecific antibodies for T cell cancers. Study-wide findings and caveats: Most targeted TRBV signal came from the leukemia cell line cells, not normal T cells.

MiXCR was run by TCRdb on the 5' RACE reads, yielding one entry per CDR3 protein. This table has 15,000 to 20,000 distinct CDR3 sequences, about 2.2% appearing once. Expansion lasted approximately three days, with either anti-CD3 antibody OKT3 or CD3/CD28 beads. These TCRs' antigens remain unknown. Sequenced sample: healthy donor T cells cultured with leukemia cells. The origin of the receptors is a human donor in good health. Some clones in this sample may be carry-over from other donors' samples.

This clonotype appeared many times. The CDR3 reads CASSSQRGYNEQFF. In DNA, the CDR3 is TGCGCCAGCAGCTCACAAAGGGGGTACAATGAGCAGTTCTTC. The V call is TRBV5-1, the J call TRBJ2-1; a weak D match, TRBD1 (6 bases). Germline-derived CDR1 and CDR2 are SGHRS and YFSETQ. This CDR3 region has 14 residues. Trimming cost V 3 bases and J 4 bases, with 11 bases left between them.

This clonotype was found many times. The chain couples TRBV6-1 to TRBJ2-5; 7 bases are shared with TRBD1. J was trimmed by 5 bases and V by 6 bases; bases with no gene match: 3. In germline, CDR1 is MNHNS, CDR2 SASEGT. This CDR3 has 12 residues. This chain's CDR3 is CASRRQGETQYF. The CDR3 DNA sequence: TGTGCCAGCAGAAGACAGGGTGAGACCCAGTACTTC.

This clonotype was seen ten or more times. The CDR3 region is CAANDPNQPQHF. CDR3 sequence (DNA): TGTGCCGCCAATGACCCCAATCAGCCCCAGCATTTT. This chain uses TRBV6-6 with TRBJ1-5; D gene uncertain. The ends were cut back, 11 bases at V and 3 bases at J, with 11 bases in the middle. Germline V CDR1 and CDR2: MNHNY, SVGAGI (reference sequence). The CDR3 runs to 12 residues.

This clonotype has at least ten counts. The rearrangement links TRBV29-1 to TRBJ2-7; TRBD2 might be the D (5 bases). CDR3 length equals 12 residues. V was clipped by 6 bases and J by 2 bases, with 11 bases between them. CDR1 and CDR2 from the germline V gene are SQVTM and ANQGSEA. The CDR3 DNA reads TGCAGCGTCATAGCGAGTACCTACGAGCAGTACTTC. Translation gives CSVIASTYEQYF.

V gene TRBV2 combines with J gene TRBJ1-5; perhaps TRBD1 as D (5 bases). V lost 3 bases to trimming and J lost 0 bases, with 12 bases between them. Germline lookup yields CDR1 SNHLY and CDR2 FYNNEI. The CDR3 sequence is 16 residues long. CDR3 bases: TGTGCCAGCAGTGACGGATGGGGCGATAGCAATCAGCCCCAGCATTTT. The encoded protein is CASSDGWGDSNQPQHF.

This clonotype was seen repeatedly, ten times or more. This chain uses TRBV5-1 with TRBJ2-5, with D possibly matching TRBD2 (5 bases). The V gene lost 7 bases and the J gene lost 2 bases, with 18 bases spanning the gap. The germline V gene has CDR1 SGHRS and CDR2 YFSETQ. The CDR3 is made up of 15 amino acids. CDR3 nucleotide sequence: TGCGCCAGCGCTCCTGCGGGCCTCTTACAAGAGACCCAGTACTTC. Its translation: CASAPAGLLQETQYF.

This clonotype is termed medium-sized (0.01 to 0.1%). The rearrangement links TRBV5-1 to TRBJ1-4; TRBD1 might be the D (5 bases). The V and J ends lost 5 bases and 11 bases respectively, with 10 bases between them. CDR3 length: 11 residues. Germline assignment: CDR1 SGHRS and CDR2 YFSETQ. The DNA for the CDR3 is TGCGCCAGCAGGGTCTCAGGGAAACTGTTTTTT. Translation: CASRVSGKLFF.

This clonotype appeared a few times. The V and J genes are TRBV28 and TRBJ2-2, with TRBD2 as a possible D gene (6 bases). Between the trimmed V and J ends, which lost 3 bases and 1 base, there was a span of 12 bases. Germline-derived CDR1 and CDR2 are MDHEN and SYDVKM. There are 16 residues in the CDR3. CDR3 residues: CASSFVTGVNTGELFF. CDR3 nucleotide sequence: TGTGCCAGCAGTTTCGTTACGGGGGTGAACACCGGGGAGCTGTTTTTT. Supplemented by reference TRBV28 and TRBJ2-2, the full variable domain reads DVKVTQSSRYLVKRTGEKVFLECVQDMDHENMFWYRQDPGLGLRLIYFSYDVKMKEKGDIPEGYSVSREKKERFSLILESASTNQTSMYLCASSFVTGVNTGELFFGEGSRLTVL.

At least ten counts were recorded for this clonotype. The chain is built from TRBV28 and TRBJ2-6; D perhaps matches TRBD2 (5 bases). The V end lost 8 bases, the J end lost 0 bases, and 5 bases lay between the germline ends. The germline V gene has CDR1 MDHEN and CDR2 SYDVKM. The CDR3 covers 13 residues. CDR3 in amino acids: CASGLSGANVLTF. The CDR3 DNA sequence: TGTGCCAGCGGACTCTCTGGGGCCAACGTCCTGACTTTC.